The subject of this entry is one T cell receptor beta chain. This clonotype is medium-sized (0.01 to 0.1%) in its sample. Which antigen it targets is not known. No quality values exist for individual bases; no much larger clone is one base distant. The junction carries 12 bases between V and J, which are trimmed by 0 bases and 3 bases respectively. The CDR3 measures 16 amino acids from cysteine to phenylalanine. The sequence is cut down to CDR3 DNA, 48 bases in frame from base 1. The germline V gene encodes CDR1 SGHKS and CDR2 YYEKEE (reference sequence). The TCR beta CDR3 region was amplified with a multiplex PCR system whose first round ran for about 9 cycles using 32 V-gene forward primers and 13 J-gene reverse primers. The first PCR round used a QIAGEN Multiplex PCR Kit, and the primer sequences were filed in Chinese patent CN105087789A. A second PCR round added Illumina universal primers using the Phusion High-Fidelity PCR Kit. Sequencing of the TCR libraries was done on the Illumina HiSeq X Ten platform in paired-end mode with a 151 bp read length. The paper's data handling went like this. Cutadapt removed reads without multiplex PCR primers, PEAR merged read pairs, and MiXCR with default settings called CDR3 regions. Shannon entropy measured repertoire diversity, while clonality was calculated as one minus the Shannon entropy divided by the ln of the count of productive unique sequences. Clonotypes present at frequencies of at least 0.5% were defined as dominant or high-frequency T-cell clones. The public reads were reprocessed in TCRdb via fastp at Q25 and MiXCR, keeping in-frame beta chains. All rows with the same CDR3 protein become a single entry with the most common DNA and genes. For this entry, the V and J calls and clone size follow TCRdb and not the study's own pipeline. The sample profile shows approximately 4,300 distinct CDR3 sequences; roughly 27% of them were found once. Jointly, the top ten make up around 12% of the sample.

These data come from a study of immune heterogeneity within non-small cell lung tumors (dated by TCRdb to the late 2010s). The study in broad terms: By histology, the tumors included about nine non-squamous carcinomas, several squamous cell carcinomas and 1 tumor not otherwise specified. To look at intratumoral immune heterogeneity, the study ran whole-exome sequencing, RNA-seq and TCR beta repertoire sequencing on several spatially distinct regions taken from every NSCLC tumor. TCR repertoires were analyzed from around 57 tumor loci of roughly 16 patients, whereas transcriptome data were available for only around 42 loci from 12 to 13 patients. Neoantigen binding to each patient's HLA alleles was predicted with netMHCpan-3.0 for mutant peptides of 8 to 11 amino acids. General conclusions and limits of the study: High-frequency TCR beta clonotypes were largely distinct between individual patients. Within a given patient, the same dominant CDR3B clonotypes showed up repeatedly across loci, although different tumor locations also carried unique high-frequency clones. A moderate positive correlation (R approximately 0.31), which was statistically significant, linked local T-cell repertoire clonality to local tumor mutational burden.

Genomic DNA extracted from bulk tumor tissue served as TCR template, with around 590 ng gDNA amplified per sample. During surgery, multiple biopsies were taken from each primary tumor, with sampling sites spaced as far apart as possible within the tumor mass. Patients in the study cohort, which was described as untreated, were newly diagnosed NSCLC cases going through curative surgery. The samples came from about 16 patients with newly diagnosed non-small cell lung cancer who were having surgery intended to be curative. Two independent pathologists reviewed the resected tumor masses. Only DNA and RNA samples of high quality went on to sequencing.

The chain is made from TRBV5-5 and TRBJ2-2; too little of a D gene remains to name it. The sample was lung tumor tissue. This sequence originates from a man between 60 and 70 years old with non-small cell lung cancer. The nucleotides read TGTGCCAGCAGCTTGGGCGGCCCCCATTACACCGGGGAGCTGTTTTTT. Its amino acids are CASSLGGPHYTGELFF.